One sample yielded the 16 T cell receptor beta chains listed below, sequenced in a study of blood T cell repertoires in COVID-19. The table came from immunoSEQ multiplex PCR; TCRdb's copy has only in-frame clones and leaves some out. The data contain 250,000 to 350,000 clones, 75% to 90% of them singletons. The sequenced sample consisted of peripheral blood. These TCRs come from a man aged 30 to 45 with acute or convalescent COVID-19.

V gene TRBV28 combines with J gene TRBJ1-5, with D possibly matching TRBD1 (5 bases). Germline V gives CDR1 MDHEN, CDR2 SYDVKM. This CDR3 has 15 amino acids. V was trimmed by 5 bases and J by 0 bases, leaving 11 bases between them. Here the CDR3 DNA reads TGTGCCAGCAGTCGACAGATGCATAGCAATCAGCCCCAGCATTTT. Translated, it gives CASSRQMHSNQPQHF.

The rearrangement links TRBV28 to TRBJ1-1; D is perhaps TRBD1 (5 bases). CDR3 length equals 14 residues. Germline loops: CDR1 MDHEN, CDR2 SYDVKM. Trimming took 6 bases from V and 6 from J, leaving 17 bases between them. DNA of the CDR3: TGTGCCAGCAGGTCAACAAACGGGGGGTCTGAAGCTTTCTTT. As protein: CASRSTNGGSEAFF.

The rearrangement joins TRBV19 to TRBJ2-3; TRBD2 agrees at 7 bases. Germline V lookup: CDR1 LNHDA, CDR2 SQIVND (reference sequence). The V and J ends lost 4 bases and 4 bases, in that order; junction bases with no gene match: 8. The CDR3 runs 15 residues. CDR3 sequence reads: CASSRAGAAADTQYF. Written as DNA, the CDR3 is TGTGCCAGTAGTAGGGCGGGAGCGGCCGCAGATACGCAGTATTTT.

J is TRBJ1-5 and V is TRBV28, with no clear D. This CDR3 has 12 residues. V was clipped by 8 bases and J by 9 bases, with 14 bases between them. CDR1 and CDR2 from the germline V gene are MDHEN and SYDVKM. The CDR3 region is CASGPGGRPQHF. The CDR3 DNA reads as TGTGCCAGCGGACCGGGCGGGCGGCCCCAGCATTTT.

The chain joins TRBV9 to TRBJ1-4; a weak D match, TRBD1 (6 bases). V lost 4 bases and J lost 4, with 11 bases in between. Germline V gives CDR1 SGDLS, CDR2 YYNGEE. The CDR3 consists of 14 residues. CDR3 residues: CASSSGHINEKLFF. CDR3 DNA: TGTGCCAGCAGCTCGGGACACATTAATGAAAAACTGTTTTTT.

This clone came up once. The V call is TRBV15, the J call TRBJ2-1; D remains unclear. V lost 1 base and J lost 5, with 6 bases in between. The CDR3 spans 13 residues. CDR1 is LNHNV, CDR2 YYDKDF, per germline (reference sequence). Here the CDR3 DNA reads TGTGCCACCAGCAGAGGACAAGACAATGAGCAGTTCTTC. Its translation: CATSRGQDNEQFF.

The genes are TRBV6-5 and TRBJ1-2; 7 bases are shared with TRBD1. V shed 7 bases, J shed 4 bases, and the junction held 6 bases outside the gene matches. The CDR3 consists of 13 residues. CDR1 is MNHEY, CDR2 SVGAGI, per germline. CDR3 DNA: TGTGCCAGCAATCCGGGACAGCGCTATGGCTACACCTTC. It translates to CASNPGQRYGYTF.

The count of this clone is one. The chain employs TRBV18 and TRBJ2-7; 11 bases agree with TRBD2. The V gene's germline CDR1 is KGHSH and CDR2 LQKENI. With V trimmed by 1 base and J by 4 bases, 6 bases remained unmatched. CDR3 length: 16 residues. Here the CDR3 reads CASSPLPTSGIYEQYF. CDR3 bases: TGTGCCAGCTCACCACTACCGACTAGCGGGATTTACGAGCAGTACTTC.

The V gene is TRBV18, the J gene TRBJ1-4, with TRBD1 matching over 9 bases. The CDR3 runs to 16 residues. V shed 2 bases, J shed 2 bases, and the junction held 3 bases outside the gene matches. The germline gives CDR1 KGHSH, CDR2 LQKENI. For the CDR3, the DNA is TGTGCCAGCTCACCAGGACAGGGGAGGACTAATGAAAAACTGTTTTTT. It encodes CASSPGQGRTNEKLFF. The full variable domain, completed using reference TRBV18 and TRBJ1-4, is NAGVMQNPRHLVRRRGQEARLRCSPMKGHSHVYWYRQLPEEGLKFMVYLQKENIIDESGMPKERFSAEFPKEGPSILRIQQVVRGDSAAYFCASSPGQGRTNEKLFFGSGTQLSVL.

The chain employs TRBV7-8 and TRBJ2-6; D is ambiguous. This CDR3 region has 16 residues. V lost 4 bases and J lost 1, with 11 bases in between. Germline values: CDR1 SGHVS, CDR2 FQNEAQ. The CDR3: CASSSTGLSGANVLTF. The CDR3 nucleotides read TGTGCCAGCAGCTCTACTGGGCTGTCTGGGGCCAACGTCCTGACTTTC.

The chain employs TRBV19 and TRBJ1-5; D may be TRBD1 (6 bases). This CDR3 is 17 amino acids long. Trimming took 2 bases from V and 0 from J, leaving 14 bases between them. Per germline, CDR1 LNHDA and CDR2 SQIVND (reference sequence). CDR3 sequence (DNA): TGTGCCAGTAGTATAAAAACAGGGTCATATAGCAATCAGCCCCAGCATTTT. It specifies CASSIKTGSYSNQPQHF.

The V gene is TRBV7-2, the J gene TRBJ1-3; D is uncertain. Trimming shortened V by 2 bases and J by 4 bases, and 12 bases separated the two germline ends. The CDR3 extends over 15 amino acids. Germline-derived CDR1 and CDR2 are SGHTA and FQGNSA. The CDR3 loop reads CASSLTAGQGNTIYF. DNA for the CDR3: TGTGCCAGCAGCTTAACCGCTGGGCAGGGAAACACCATATATTTT.

This chain links TRBV6-6 with TRBJ2-7; TRBD1 agrees at 9 bases. CDR3 size: 14 residues. CDR1 is MNHNY and CDR2 is SVGAGI in the germline V gene (reference sequence). The V segment lost 4 bases and the J segment 4 bases; nucleotides outside the gene matches: 5. CDR3 DNA sequence: TGTGCCAGCAGTTTTACAGGGGGCGAGTACGAGCAGTACTTC. It specifies CASSFTGGEYEQYF.

This clone was seen once. V usage is TRBV6-5 and J usage is TRBJ2-2; 8 bases map to TRBD2. Germline V lookup: CDR1 MNHEY, CDR2 SVGAGI. CDR3 length equals 16 residues. J lost 4 bases, V lost 0 bases, and 4 bases had no gene match. The CDR3 reads CASSYSAGGFTGELFF. The CDR3 DNA reads TGTGCCAGCAGTTACTCTGCGGGGGGCTTCACCGGGGAGCTGTTTTTT.

The rearrangement links TRBV24-1 to TRBJ1-5; D is perhaps TRBD1 (5 bases). The CDR3 extends over 16 amino acids. CDR1 KGHDR and CDR2 SFDVKD come from the germline V gene. Between the trimmed V and J ends, which lost 1 base and 2 bases, there was a span of 11 bases. The CDR3 DNA reads TGTGCCACCAGTGATTTTAGGGGAGGCGGCAATCAGCCCCAGCATTTT. As protein: CATSDFRGGGNQPQHF.

A few counts support this clone. V gene TRBV3-1 (or the pseudogene TRBV3-2) combines with J gene TRBJ1-2; TRBD1 matches at 9 bases. Trimming at V came to 2 bases and at J to 5 bases, leaving 9 bases not matched to a gene. The germline V gene encodes CDR1 LGHDT and CDR2 YNNKEL (reference sequence). This CDR3 is built from 16 residues. CDR3 region: CASSQRQGDGRYGYTF. CDR3 nucleotide sequence: TGTGCCAGCAGCCAACGACAGGGGGACGGACGGTATGGCTACACCTTC.